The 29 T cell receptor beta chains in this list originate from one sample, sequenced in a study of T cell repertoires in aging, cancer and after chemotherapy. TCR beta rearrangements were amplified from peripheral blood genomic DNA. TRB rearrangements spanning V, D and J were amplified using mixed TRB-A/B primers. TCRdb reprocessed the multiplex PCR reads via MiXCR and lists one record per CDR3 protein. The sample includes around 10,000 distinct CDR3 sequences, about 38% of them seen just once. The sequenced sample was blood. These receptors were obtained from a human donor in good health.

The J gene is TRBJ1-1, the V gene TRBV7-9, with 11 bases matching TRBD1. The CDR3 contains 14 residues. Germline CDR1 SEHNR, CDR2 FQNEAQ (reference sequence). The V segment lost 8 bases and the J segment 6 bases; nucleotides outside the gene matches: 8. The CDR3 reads CASGWTGGGSEAFF. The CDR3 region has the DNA TGTGCCAGCGGTTGGACAGGGGGCGGATCTGAAGCTTTCTTT.

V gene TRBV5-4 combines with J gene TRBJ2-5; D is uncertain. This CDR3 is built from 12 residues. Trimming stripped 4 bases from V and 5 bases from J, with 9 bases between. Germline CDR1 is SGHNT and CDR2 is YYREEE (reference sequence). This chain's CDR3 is CASSPRSETQYF. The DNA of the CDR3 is TGTGCCAGCAGCCCCCGGTCGGAGACCCAGTACTTC.

The CDR3 nucleotides are TGTGCCAGCAGGATGAGGACGAACACTGAAGCTTTCTTT. The encoded protein is CASRMRTNTEAFF. V gene TRBV6-1 combines with J gene TRBJ1-1; D not resolved. The CDR3 is 13 residues long. Germline loops: CDR1 MNHNS, CDR2 SASEGT. The V and J ends lost 6 bases and 1 base respectively, with 9 bases between them.

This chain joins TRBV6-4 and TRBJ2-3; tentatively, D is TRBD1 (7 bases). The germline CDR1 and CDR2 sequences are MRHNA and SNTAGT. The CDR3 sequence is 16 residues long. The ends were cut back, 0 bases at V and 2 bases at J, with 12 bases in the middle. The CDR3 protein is CASSDSSRGDTDTQYF. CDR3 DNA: TGTGCCAGCAGTGACTCAAGCAGGGGGGACACAGATACGCAGTATTTT.

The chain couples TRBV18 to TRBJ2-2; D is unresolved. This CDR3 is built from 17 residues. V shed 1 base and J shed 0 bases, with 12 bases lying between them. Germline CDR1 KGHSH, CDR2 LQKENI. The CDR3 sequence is CASSPQVRAPNTGELFF. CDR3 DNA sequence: TGTGCCAGCTCACCACAGGTTAGGGCGCCGAACACCGGGGAGCTGTTTTTT.

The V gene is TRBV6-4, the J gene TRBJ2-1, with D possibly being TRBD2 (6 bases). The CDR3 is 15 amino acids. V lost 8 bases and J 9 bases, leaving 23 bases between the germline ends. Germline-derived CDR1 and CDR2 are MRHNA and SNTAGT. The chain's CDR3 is CASRGSVGGKSEQFF. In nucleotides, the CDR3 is TGTGCCAGCCGAGGATCCGTTGGCGGGAAAAGTGAGCAGTTCTTC.

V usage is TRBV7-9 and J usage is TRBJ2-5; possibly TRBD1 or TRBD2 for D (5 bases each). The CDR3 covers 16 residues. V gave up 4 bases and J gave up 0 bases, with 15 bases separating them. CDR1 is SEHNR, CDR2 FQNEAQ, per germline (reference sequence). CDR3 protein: CASSSFLRGYQETQYF. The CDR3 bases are TGTGCCAGCAGCTCGTTTCTCCGGGGCTACCAAGAGACCCAGTACTTC.

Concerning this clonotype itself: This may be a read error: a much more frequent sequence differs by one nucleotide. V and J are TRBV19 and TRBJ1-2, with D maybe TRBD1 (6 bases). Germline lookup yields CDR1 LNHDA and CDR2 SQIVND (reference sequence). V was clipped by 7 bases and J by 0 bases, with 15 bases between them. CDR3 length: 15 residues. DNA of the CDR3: TGTGCCAGTAATCAGGGGACCGCCGCTAACTATGGCTACACCTTC. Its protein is CASNQGTAANYGYTF. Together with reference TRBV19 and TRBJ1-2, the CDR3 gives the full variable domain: DGGITQSPKYLFRKEGQNVTLSCEQNLNHDAMYWYRQDPGQGLRLIYYSQIVNDFQKGDIAEGYSVSREKKESFPLTVTSAQKNPTAFYLCASNQGTAANYGYTFGSGTRLTVV.

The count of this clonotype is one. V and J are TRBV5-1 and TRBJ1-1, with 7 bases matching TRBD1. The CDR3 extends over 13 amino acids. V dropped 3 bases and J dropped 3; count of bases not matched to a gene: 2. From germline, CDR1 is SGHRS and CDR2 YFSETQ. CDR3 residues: CASSSQGYTEAFF. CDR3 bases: TGCGCCAGCAGCTCACAGGGGTACACTGAAGCTTTCTTT.

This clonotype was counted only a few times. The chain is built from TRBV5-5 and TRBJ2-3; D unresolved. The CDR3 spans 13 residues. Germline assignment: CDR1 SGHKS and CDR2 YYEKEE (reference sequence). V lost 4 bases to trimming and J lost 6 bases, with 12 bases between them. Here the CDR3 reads CASSAGDSDTQYF. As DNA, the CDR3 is TGTGCCAGCAGCGCTGGGGATTCGGATACGCAGTATTTT.

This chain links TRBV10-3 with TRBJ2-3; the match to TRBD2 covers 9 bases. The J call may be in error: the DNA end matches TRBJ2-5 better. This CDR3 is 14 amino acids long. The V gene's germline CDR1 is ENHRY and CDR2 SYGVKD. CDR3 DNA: TGTGCCATCAGAGCGGGAGGAGGGCAAGAGACCCAGTACTTC. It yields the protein CAIRAGGGQETQYF.

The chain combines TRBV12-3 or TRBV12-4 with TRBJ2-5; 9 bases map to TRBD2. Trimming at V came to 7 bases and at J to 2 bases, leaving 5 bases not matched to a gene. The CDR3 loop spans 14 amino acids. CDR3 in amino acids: CASTRAGGQETQYF. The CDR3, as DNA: TGTGCCAGCACTCGGGCGGGAGGGCAAGAGACCCAGTACTTC.

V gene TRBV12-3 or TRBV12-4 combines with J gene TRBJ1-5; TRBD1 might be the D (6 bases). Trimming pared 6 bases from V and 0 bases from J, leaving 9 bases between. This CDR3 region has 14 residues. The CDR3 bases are TGTGCCAGCAGAAACAGGGATAGCAATCAGCCCCAGCATTTT. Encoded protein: CASRNRDSNQPQHF.

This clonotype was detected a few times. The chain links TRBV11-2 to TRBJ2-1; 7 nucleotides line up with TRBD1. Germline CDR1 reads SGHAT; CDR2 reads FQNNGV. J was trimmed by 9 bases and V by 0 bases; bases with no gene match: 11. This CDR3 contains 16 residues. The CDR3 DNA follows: TGTGCCAGCAGCTTAGATCATGCGACAGGGTGGAGTGAGCAGTTCTTC. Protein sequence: CASSLDHATGWSEQFF.

The CDR3 region is CASSYRLAGSTDTQYF. The DNA of the CDR3 is TGTGCCAGCAGCTACAGACTAGCGGGGAGCACAGATACGCAGTATTTT. This chain links TRBV13 with TRBJ2-3, with 11 bases that match TRBD2. This CDR3 comprises 16 residues. The V segment lost 4 bases and the J segment 0 bases; nucleotides outside the gene matches: 3. Germline assignment: CDR1 PRHDT and CDR2 FYEKMQ (reference sequence).

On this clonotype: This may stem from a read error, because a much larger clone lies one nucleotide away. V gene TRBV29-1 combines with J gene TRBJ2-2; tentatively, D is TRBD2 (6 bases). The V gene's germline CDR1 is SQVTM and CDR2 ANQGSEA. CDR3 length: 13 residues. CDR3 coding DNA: TGCAGCGCGGGACTTACGGGCACCGCGGAGCTGTTTTTT. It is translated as CSAGLTGTAELFF.

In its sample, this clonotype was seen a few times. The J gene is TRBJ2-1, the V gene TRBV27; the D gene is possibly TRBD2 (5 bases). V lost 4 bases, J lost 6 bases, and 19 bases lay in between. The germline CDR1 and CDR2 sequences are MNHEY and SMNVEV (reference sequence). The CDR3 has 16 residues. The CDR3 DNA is TGTGCCAGCAGTTCCCTACTAGTAGAGTTGGGCAATGAGCAGTTCTTC. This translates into CASSSLLVELGNEQFF.

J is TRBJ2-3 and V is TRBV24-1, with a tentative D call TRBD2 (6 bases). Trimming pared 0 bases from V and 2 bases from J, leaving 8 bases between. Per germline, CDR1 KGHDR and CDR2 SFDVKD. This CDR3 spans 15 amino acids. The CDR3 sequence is CATSDLASDTDTQYF. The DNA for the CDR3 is TGTGCCACCAGTGATTTGGCTAGCGACACAGATACGCAGTATTTT.

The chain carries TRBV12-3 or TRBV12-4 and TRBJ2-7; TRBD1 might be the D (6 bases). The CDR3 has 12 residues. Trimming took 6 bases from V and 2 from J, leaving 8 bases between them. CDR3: CASRDSPYEQYF. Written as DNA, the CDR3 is TGTGCCAGCAGGGACAGCCCCTACGAGCAGTACTTC.

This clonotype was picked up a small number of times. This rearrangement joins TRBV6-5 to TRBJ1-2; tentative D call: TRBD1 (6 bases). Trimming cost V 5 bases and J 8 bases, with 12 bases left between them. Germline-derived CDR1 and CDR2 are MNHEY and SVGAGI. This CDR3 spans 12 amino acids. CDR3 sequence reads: CASSGGTYGYTF. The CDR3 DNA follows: TGTGCCAGCAGTGGCGGGACATACGGCTACACCTTC.

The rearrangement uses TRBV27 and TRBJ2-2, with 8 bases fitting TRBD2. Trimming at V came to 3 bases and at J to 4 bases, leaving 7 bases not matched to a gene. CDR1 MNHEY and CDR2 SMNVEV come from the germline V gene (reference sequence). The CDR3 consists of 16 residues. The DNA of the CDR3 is TGTGCCAGCAGTTTCCCGGGGGGGCGCATCACCGGGGAGCTGTTTTTT. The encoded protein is CASSFPGGRITGELFF.

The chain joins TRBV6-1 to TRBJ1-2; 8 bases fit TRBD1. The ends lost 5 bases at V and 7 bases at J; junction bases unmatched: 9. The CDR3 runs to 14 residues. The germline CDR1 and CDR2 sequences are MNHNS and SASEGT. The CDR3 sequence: CASSTPRTGPGYTF. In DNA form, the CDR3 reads TGTGCCAGCAGTACCCCGCGGACAGGGCCTGGCTACACCTTC.

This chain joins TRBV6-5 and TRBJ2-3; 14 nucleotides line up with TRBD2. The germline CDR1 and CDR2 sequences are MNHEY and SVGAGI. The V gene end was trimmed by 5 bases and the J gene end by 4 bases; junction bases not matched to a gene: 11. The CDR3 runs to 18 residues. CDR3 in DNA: TGTGCCAGCAGTCGACTAGCGGGAGGGCCCTCGAGTTCAGATACGCAGTATTTT. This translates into CASSRLAGGPSSSDTQYF.

The CDR3 nucleotides read TGTGCCAGCAGACAGAGGGACCGATCTGGAGAGCAGTACTTC. Residues: CASRQRDRSGEQYF. The rearrangement links TRBV27 to TRBJ2-7; D tentatively reads TRBD1 or TRBD2 (5 bases each). Trimming took off 6 bases at V and 7 bases at J, with 19 bases between the two ends. CDR3 size: 14 residues. Germline V gene lookup returns CDR1 MNHEY and CDR2 SMNVEV (reference sequence).

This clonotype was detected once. For the CDR3, the DNA is TGTGCCAGCAGTTTGACGTGGCGGGCTAGCGGACTCTACGAGCAGTACTTC. Translation gives CASSLTWRASGLYEQYF. The chain is built from TRBV27 and TRBJ2-7; 7 positions match TRBD2. In germline, CDR1 is MNHEY, CDR2 SMNVEV (reference sequence). Trimming removed 3 bases from V and 3 bases from J; junction bases left unmatched: 14. The CDR3 length is 17 residues.

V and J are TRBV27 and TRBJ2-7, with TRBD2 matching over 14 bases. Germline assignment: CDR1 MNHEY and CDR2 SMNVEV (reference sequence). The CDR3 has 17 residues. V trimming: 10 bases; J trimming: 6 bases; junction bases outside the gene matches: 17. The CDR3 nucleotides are TGTGCCACCTCTTTGACAGGCGGGACTAGCGGGAGCCGCGAGCAGTACTTC. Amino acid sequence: CATSLTGGTSGSREQYF.

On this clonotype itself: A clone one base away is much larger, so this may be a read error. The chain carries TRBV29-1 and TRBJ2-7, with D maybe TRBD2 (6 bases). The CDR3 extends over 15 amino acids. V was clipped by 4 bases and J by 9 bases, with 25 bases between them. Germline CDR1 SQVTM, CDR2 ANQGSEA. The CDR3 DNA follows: TGCAGCGTTGCACGATATGGGACTGCTACCGACGTGCAGTACTTC. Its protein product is CSVARYGTATDVQYF.

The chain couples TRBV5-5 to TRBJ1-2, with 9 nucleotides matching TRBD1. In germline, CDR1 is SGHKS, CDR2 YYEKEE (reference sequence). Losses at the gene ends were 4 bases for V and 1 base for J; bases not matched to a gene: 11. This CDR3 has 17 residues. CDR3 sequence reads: CASSPGQGKEINYGYTF. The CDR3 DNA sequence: TGTGCCAGCAGCCCCGGACAGGGGAAGGAGATTAACTATGGCTACACCTTC.

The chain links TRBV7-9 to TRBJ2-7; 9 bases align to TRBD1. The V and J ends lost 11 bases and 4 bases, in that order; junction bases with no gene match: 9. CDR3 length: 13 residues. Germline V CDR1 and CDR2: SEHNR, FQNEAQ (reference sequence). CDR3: CAGTGTGFYEQYF. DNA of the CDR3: TGTGCCGGCACGGGGACAGGGTTTTACGAGCAGTACTTC.